These 18 T cell receptor beta chains share one sample of origin, sequenced in a study of early T cells in non-severe SARS-CoV-2 infection (dated by TCRdb to 2020 to 2023). The library was built by means of 5' RACE. The sequencing machine was a NextSeq 500. Through fastp at Q25 and MiXCR, TCRdb rebuilt clones from the public reads, retaining in-frame beta chains. Duplicate CDR3 protein sequences are folded into a single record with the most common DNA and genes. For this sample there are approximately 83,000 distinct CDR3 sequences; 11% to 15% appear just once. The ten largest clones add up to 3% to 3.5% of the sample. The sample was whole blood. The receptors derive from an adult who was a healthcare worker with PCR-confirmed SARS-CoV-2 infection or an uninfected control (not recorded which).

In its sample, this clonotype was seen a few times. J is TRBJ2-7 and V is TRBV29-1, with 14 bases lining up with TRBD2. The CDR3 has 16 residues. In germline, CDR1 is SQVTM, CDR2 ANQGSEA. J was trimmed by 6 bases and V by 5 bases; bases with no gene match: 12. The chain's CDR3 is CSVFKPGLAGAGEQYF. The CDR3 region has the DNA TGCAGCGTTTTCAAACCGGGACTAGCGGGAGCGGGCGAGCAGTACTTC.

The chain has TRBV7-9 and TRBJ1-1; 7 bases map to TRBD1. The germline gives CDR1 SEHNR, CDR2 FQNEAQ (reference sequence). This CDR3 is 14 amino acids long. V lost 4 bases to trimming and J lost 7 bases; unmatched junction nucleotides: 9. The CDR3 protein is CASSWPGTVDEAFF. CDR3 in DNA: TGTGCCAGCAGCTGGCCCGGGACAGTTGATGAAGCTTTCTTT.

This clonotype was observed a few times. This rearrangement joins TRBV7-9 to TRBJ1-2, with 8 bases matching TRBD1. Germline values: CDR1 SEHNR, CDR2 FQNEAQ (reference sequence). This CDR3 contains 15 residues. J gave up 6 bases and V 1 base, and 7 bases lay outside the gene matches. Written as DNA, the CDR3 is TGTGCCAGCAGCTTAGGGGCGGGACAGGACGATGGCTACACCTTC. Its protein is CASSLGAGQDDGYTF.

This chain connects TRBV20-1 to TRBJ1-6, with 8 nucleotides matching TRBD1. CDR1 is DFQATT and CDR2 is SNEGSKA in the germline V gene (reference sequence). V shed 7 bases and J 5 bases; nucleotides not matched to a gene: 7. This CDR3 region has 14 residues. The CDR3 DNA reads as TGCAGTGTTCCCGACAGGGGAAATAATTCACCCCTCCACTTT. Amino acids: CSVPDRGNNSPLHF.

This clonotype was counted ten times or more. This chain connects TRBV13 to TRBJ2-4; D call uncertain. Trimming removed 2 bases at V and 8 bases at J, with 13 bases between. The germline V gene has CDR1 PRHDT and CDR2 FYEKMQ (reference sequence). The CDR3 has 14 residues. CDR3 sequence: CASSLRLSTDIQYF. CDR3 bases: TGTGCCAGCAGCTTAAGGCTATCCACGGACATTCAGTACTTC. The whole variable domain, remainder taken from reference TRBV13 and TRBJ2-4, is AAGVIQSPRHLIKEKRETATLKCYPIPRHDTVYWYQQGPGQDPQFLISFYEKMQSDKGSIPDRFSAQQFSDYHSELNMSSLELGDSALYFCASSLRLSTDIQYFGAGTRLSVL.

There are many counts of this clonotype. V and J are TRBV5-4 and TRBJ1-2; TRBD1 aligns across 9 bases. With V trimmed by 1 base and J by 7 bases, 8 bases remained unmatched. This CDR3 is built from 15 residues. CDR1 is SGHNT and CDR2 is YYREEE in the germline V gene (reference sequence). The CDR3 is CASSLLGTGKGGYTF. As DNA, the CDR3 is TGTGCCAGCAGCTTGTTGGGGACAGGGAAAGGTGGCTACACCTTC. Supplemented by reference TRBV5-4 and TRBJ1-2, the full variable domain reads ETGVTQSPTHLIKTRGQQVTLRCSSQSGHNTVSWYQQALGQGPQFIFQYYREEENGRGNFPPRFSGLQFPNYSSELNVNALELDDSALYLCASSLLGTGKGGYTFGSGTRLTVV.

This clonotype has a count of ten or more. This sequence joins TRBV6-6 and TRBJ2-1; 13 bases line up with TRBD2. CDR1 is MNHNY, CDR2 SVGAGI, per germline (reference sequence). The V and J ends lost 6 bases and 13 bases, in that order; junction bases with no gene match: 12. This CDR3 region has 15 residues. The CDR3: CASSFGLAGVGDQFF. The DNA for the CDR3 is TGTGCCAGCAGCTTTGGACTAGCGGGAGTGGGGGATCAGTTCTTC.

This clonotype was counted only a few times. V is TRBV18 and J is TRBJ1-3; D is uncertain. The ends were cut back, 0 bases at V and 4 bases at J, with 4 bases in the middle. CDR1 is KGHSH and CDR2 is LQKENI in the germline V gene. CDR3 length: 13 amino acids. The CDR3 region is CASSPPLGNTIYF. The CDR3 DNA is TGTGCCAGCTCACCACCGTTGGGAAACACCATATATTTT.

The V gene is TRBV29-1, the J gene TRBJ2-5; no firm D call. This CDR3 spans 10 amino acids. V gave up 0 bases and J gave up 4 bases, with 0 bases separating them. Germline-derived CDR1 and CDR2 are SQVTM and ANQGSEA. The chain's CDR3 is CSVEEETQYF. The CDR3 DNA reads TGCAGCGTTGAAGAAGAGACCCAGTACTTC.

This clonotype has at least ten counts. The gene calls are TRBV7-9 and TRBJ2-1; D call uncertain. The V end lost 4 bases, the J end lost 5 bases, and 18 bases lay between the germline ends. The CDR3 runs to 16 residues. The germline V gene has CDR1 SEHNR and CDR2 FQNEAQ (reference sequence). The CDR3 here is CASSSYSGIANNEQFF. The DNA of the CDR3 is TGTGCCAGCAGCTCCTATTCAGGCATAGCTAACAATGAGCAGTTCTTC.

This clonotype turned up a few times. V gene TRBV20-1 combines with J gene TRBJ2-1, with D maybe TRBD2 (5 bases). Per the germline V gene, CDR1 is DFQATT and CDR2 is SNEGSKA (reference sequence). This CDR3 is 12 amino acids long. The germline V and J ends were trimmed by 4 bases and 6 bases, with 10 bases remaining between them. The CDR3: CSATSSINEQFF. Here the CDR3 DNA reads TGCAGTGCTACCTCTAGCATCAATGAGCAGTTCTTC.

This clonotype was counted only a few times. The V call is TRBV12-3 or TRBV12-4, the J call TRBJ2-1; D gene uncertain. CDR3 length: 14 amino acids. Trimming took off 4 bases at V and 4 bases at J, with 11 bases between the two ends. In nucleotides, the CDR3 is TGTGCCAGCAGTTCCTCGGACGGGTACAATGAGCAGTTCTTC. As protein: CASSSSDGYNEQFF.

This clonotype was seen ten or more times. This chain connects TRBV30 to TRBJ2-3, with 8 bases that match TRBD1. CDR1 and CDR2 (germline): GTSNPN, SVGIG (reference sequence). V lost 5 bases to trimming and J lost 0 bases; unmatched junction nucleotides: 1. The CDR3 is 13 amino acids. The CDR3 nucleotides read TGTGCCTGGGACAGGGGAAGCACAGATACGCAGTATTTT. Its protein is CAWDRGSTDTQYF.

This clonotype was observed at least ten times. The rearrangement uses TRBV4-1 and TRBJ2-3, with 14 nucleotides matching TRBD2. Germline-derived CDR1 and CDR2 are MGHRA and YSYEKL. This CDR3 is 17 amino acids long. V gave up 4 bases and J gave up 1 base; unmatched junction bases: 4. CDR3 region: CASSLTSGRDRTDTQYF. In DNA form, the CDR3 reads TGCGCCAGCAGCCTGACTAGCGGGAGGGACCGCACAGATACGCAGTATTTT.

This clonotype came up many times. The gene calls are TRBV18 and TRBJ1-2, with D possibly being TRBD1 (6 bases). V was shortened by 6 bases and J by 6 bases, with 23 bases between the two germline ends. CDR1 is KGHSH, CDR2 LQKENI, per germline. There are 16 residues in the CDR3. This chain's CDR3 is CASSPDRSRGGNGYTF. CDR3 in DNA: TGTGCCAGCTCGCCCGACAGGTCCCGTGGAGGAAATGGCTACACCTTC.

This clonotype was counted many times. The V and J genes are TRBV20-1 and TRBJ1-6; 10 bases are a match to TRBD1. Germline assignment: CDR1 DFQATT and CDR2 SNEGSKA (reference sequence). CDR3 size: 12 residues. V lost 8 bases to trimming and J lost 8 bases; unmatched junction nucleotides: 3. CDR3 sequence reads: CSTGTGDSPLHF. CDR3 sequence (DNA): TGCAGTACCGGGACAGGGGATTCACCCCTCCACTTT.

The chain uses TRBV30 and TRBJ2-5, with unresolved D. Germline loops: CDR1 GTSNPN, CDR2 SVGIG (reference sequence). V dropped 1 base and J dropped 6 bases, with 3 bases sitting between them. CDR3 length: 10 residues. In nucleotides, the CDR3 is TGTGCCTGGAGTGGGAAGACCCAGTACTTC. It translates to CAWSGKTQYF.

This clonotype has ten or more counts. The chain combines TRBV7-2 with TRBJ1-2; D is perhaps TRBD1 (5 bases). Trimming cost V 5 bases and J 6 bases, with 25 bases left between them. The CDR3 has 17 amino acids. Germline assignment: CDR1 SGHTA and CDR2 FQGNSA. CDR3 residues: CASSPPGGRVNRHGYTF. CDR3 DNA: TGTGCCAGCAGCCCGCCCGGCGGCAGGGTAAATCGACATGGCTACACCTTC. Full variable domain (rest looked up from reference TRBV7-2 and TRBJ1-2): GAGVSQSPSNKVTEKGKDVELRCDPISGHTALYWYRQSLGQGLEFLIYFQGNSAPDKSGLPSDRFSAERTGGSVSTLTIQRTQQEDSAVYLCASSPPGGRVNRHGYTFGSGTRLTVV.